A selection of T cell receptor beta chains follows, all from one sample in a study of T cells in tumors and immune-related adverse events. Sequencing used immunoSEQ multiplex PCR; TCRdb keeps in-frame clones, though not all of them. The data show 9,000 to 13,000 clones, 92% seen once. The starting material was lymph node tissue, obtained from a patient treated with anti-PD-1 therapy. These receptors were taken from a female donor with metastatic renal cell carcinoma. The CDR3 runs from the conserved cysteine through the conserved F or W. Fields, in order: CDR3 length, D gene, V gene, J gene, clone size, CDR3 protein, CDR3 DNA. D genes are given only for firm matches. Part of the rows lack a size; the others show once, few, many or a class for expanded clones.

len: 16; d_gene: TRBD1; v_gene: TRBV6-4; j_gene: TRBJ2-1; abundance: NA; CDR3aa: CASSFLPGQPDNEQFF; CDR3nt: TGTGCCAGCAGTTTTCTCCCGGGACAGCCCGACAATGAGCAGTTCTTC
len: 13; d_gene: NA; v_gene: TRBV7-2; j_gene: TRBJ2-3; abundance: NA; CDR3aa: CASSLVGTDTQYF; CDR3nt: TGTGCCAGCAGCTTAGTGGGAACAGATACGCAGTATTTT
len: 13; d_gene: NA; v_gene: TRBV28; j_gene: TRBJ2-7; abundance: once; CDR3aa: CASSLWGVYEQYF; CDR3nt: TGTGCCAGCAGTTTATGGGGGGTCTACGAGCAGTACTTC
len: 12; d_gene: NA; v_gene: TRBV29-1; j_gene: TRBJ2-1; abundance: NA; CDR3aa: CSVMEPGTEQFF; CDR3nt: TGCAGCGTTATGGAACCCGGGACGGAGCAGTTCTTC
len: 11; d_gene: NA; v_gene: TRBV20-1; j_gene: TRBJ1-2; abundance: NA; CDR3aa: CSASTLGGYTF; CDR3nt: TGCAGTGCTAGCACATTAGGTGGCTACACCTTC
len: 13; d_gene: TRBD1; v_gene: TRBV19; j_gene: TRBJ1-2; abundance: NA; CDR3aa: CASSIGRGRGYTF; CDR3nt: TGTGCCAGTAGTATTGGCAGGGGGCGCGGCTACACCTTC
len: 18; d_gene: NA; v_gene: TRBV5-1; j_gene: TRBJ1-1; abundance: NA; CDR3aa: CASSLGQGLLGKNTEAFF; CDR3nt: TGCGCCAGCAGCTTGGGGCAGGGGCTTTTGGGTAAGAACACTGAAGCTTTCTTT
len: 16; d_gene: NA; v_gene: TRBV19; j_gene: TRBJ1-5; abundance: NA; CDR3aa: CASSIVYRETEVPQHF; CDR3nt: TGTGCCAGTAGTATAGTCTACAGGGAGACGGAGGTTCCCCAGCATTTT
len: 14; d_gene: NA; v_gene: TRBV25-1; j_gene: TRBJ1-2; abundance: NA; CDR3aa: CASTPGRYDYGYTF; CDR3nt: TGTGCCAGTACGCCAGGGCGATACGACTATGGCTACACCTTC
len: 14; d_gene: NA; v_gene: TRBV21-1; j_gene: TRBJ1-2; abundance: NA; CDR3aa: CASSNRGANYGYTF; CDR3nt: TGTGCCAGCAGCAACAGGGGAGCTAACTATGGCTACACCTTC
len: 15; d_gene: NA; v_gene: TRBV13; j_gene: TRBJ2-5; abundance: NA; CDR3aa: CASSLSFRDQETQYF; CDR3nt: TGTGCCAGCAGCTTATCATTCAGGGATCAAGAGACCCAGTACTTC
len: 12; d_gene: TRBD1; v_gene: TRBV6-6; j_gene: TRBJ2-1; abundance: NA; CDR3aa: CASSPGGNEQFF; CDR3nt: TGTGCCAGCAGTCCAGGGGGTAATGAGCAGTTCTTC
len: 14; d_gene: NA; v_gene: TRBV4-3; j_gene: TRBJ1-1; abundance: NA; CDR3aa: CASSREGMNTEAFF; CDR3nt: TGCGCCAGCAGCCGCGAGGGGATGAACACTGAAGCTTTCTTT
len: 15; d_gene: NA; v_gene: TRBV7-2; j_gene: TRBJ2-3; abundance: NA; CDR3aa: CASSITRDAGDTQYF; CDR3nt: TGTGCCAGCAGTATTACCCGGGACGCCGGGGATACGCAGTATTTT
len: 12; d_gene: NA; v_gene: TRBV5-1; j_gene: TRBJ2-3; abundance: NA; CDR3aa: CASSTDGGAQYF; CDR3nt: TGCGCCAGCTCCACAGACGGCGGTGCGCAGTATTTT
len: 15; d_gene: TRBD2; v_gene: TRBV6-1; j_gene: TRBJ2-7; abundance: NA; CDR3aa: CASRRFSGGPGEQYF; CDR3nt: TGTGCCAGCAGGAGATTTAGCGGGGGGCCGGGAGAGCAGTACTTC
len: 15; d_gene: TRBD2; v_gene: TRBV19; j_gene: TRBJ2-3; abundance: NA; CDR3aa: CASSIEGLGTDTQYF; CDR3nt: TGTGCCAGTAGTATAGAAGGACTAGGCACAGATACGCAGTATTTT
len: 15; d_gene: NA; v_gene: TRBV11-3; j_gene: TRBJ2-7; abundance: once; CDR3aa: CASSLGSVGSYEQYF; CDR3nt: TGTGCCAGCAGCTTAGGATCGGTGGGCTCCTACGAGCAGTACTTC
len: 14; d_gene: TRBD2; v_gene: TRBV6-5; j_gene: TRBJ2-7; abundance: NA; CDR3aa: CASSYGGEPYEQYF; CDR3nt: TGTGCCAGCAGTTACGGGGGGGAGCCCTACGAGCAGTACTTC
len: 16; d_gene: TRBD2; v_gene: TRBV6-6; j_gene: TRBJ2-3; abundance: NA; CDR3aa: CASSYPRTSGTDTQYF; CDR3nt: TGTGCCAGCAGTTACCCAAGAACTAGCGGCACAGATACGCAGTATTTT
len: 13; d_gene: NA; v_gene: TRBV19; j_gene: TRBJ1-1; abundance: NA; CDR3aa: CASSHFMNTEAFF; CDR3nt: TGTGCCAGTAGTCACTTTATGAACACTGAAGCTTTCTTT
len: 12; d_gene: NA; v_gene: TRBV28; j_gene: TRBJ2-5; abundance: NA; CDR3aa: CASSFGQETQYF; CDR3nt: TGTGCCAGCAGTTTCGGACAAGAGACCCAGTACTTC
len: 14; d_gene: NA; v_gene: TRBV5-4; j_gene: TRBJ1-4; abundance: NA; CDR3aa: CASSLEGLREKLFF; CDR3nt: TGTGCCAGCAGCTTGGAGGGACTCCGAGAAAAACTGTTTTTT
len: 15; d_gene: TRBD2; v_gene: TRBV27; j_gene: TRBJ2-1; abundance: few; CDR3aa: CASSLFGGSRNEQFF; CDR3nt: TGTGCCAGCAGTTTATTCGGCGGGAGTAGGAATGAGCAGTTCTTC
len: 13; d_gene: NA; v_gene: TRBV30; j_gene: TRBJ2-3; abundance: NA; CDR3aa: CAWSLGTADTQYF; CDR3nt: TGTGCCTGGAGTCTGGGTACGGCAGATACGCAGTATTTT
len: 15; d_gene: NA; v_gene: TRBV28; j_gene: TRBJ1-5; abundance: NA; CDR3aa: CASNLGGSGNQPQHF; CDR3nt: TGTGCCAGCAACTTGGGGGGCTCGGGCAATCAGCCCCAGCATTTT
len: 10; d_gene: NA; v_gene: TRBV7-9; j_gene: TRBJ2-5; abundance: NA; CDR3aa: CASSLVDQYF; CDR3nt: TGTGCCAGCAGCTTAGTTGACCAGTACTTC
len: 14; d_gene: NA; v_gene: TRBV6-4; j_gene: TRBJ2-1; abundance: NA; CDR3aa: CASSEQGEGNEQFF; CDR3nt: TGTGCCAGCAGTGAACAGGGTGAAGGGAATGAGCAGTTCTTC
len: 16; d_gene: TRBD2; v_gene: TRBV14; j_gene: TRBJ2-7; abundance: NA; CDR3aa: CASSQFRASGTYEQYF; CDR3nt: TGTGCCAGCAGCCAGTTTAGGGCTAGCGGAACCTACGAGCAGTACTTC
len: 15; d_gene: TRBD1; v_gene: TRBV6-1; j_gene: TRBJ1-3; abundance: NA; CDR3aa: CASRKQGASGNTIYF; CDR3nt: TGTGCCAGCAGAAAACAGGGGGCGAGTGGAAACACCATATATTTT
len: 15; d_gene: NA; v_gene: TRBV10-2; j_gene: TRBJ2-7; abundance: NA; CDR3aa: CASSTGQTSSYEQYF; CDR3nt: TGCGCCAGCAGTACCGGACAGACAAGCTCCTACGAGCAGTACTTC
len: 12; d_gene: NA; v_gene: TRBV6-5; j_gene: TRBJ2-3; abundance: few; CDR3aa: CASSQGTDTQYF; CDR3nt: TGTGCCAGCAGTCAGGGCACAGATACGCAGTATTTT
len: 14; d_gene: TRBD1; v_gene: TRBV10-3; j_gene: TRBJ1-5; abundance: NA; CDR3aa: CASHGGQRNQPQHF; CDR3nt: TGTGCCTCCCATGGGGGACAGCGGAATCAGCCCCAGCATTTT
len: 14; d_gene: TRBD1; v_gene: TRBV27; j_gene: TRBJ2-7; abundance: NA; CDR3aa: CASSPRQGPYEQYF; CDR3nt: TGTGCCAGCAGTCCAAGACAGGGCCCCTACGAGCAGTACTTC
len: 16; d_gene: TRBD1; v_gene: TRBV7-9; j_gene: TRBJ1-4; abundance: NA; CDR3aa: CASSSGTGFRGEKLFF; CDR3nt: TGTGCCAGCAGTTCCGGGACAGGGTTTCGCGGTGAAAAACTGTTTTTT
len: 16; d_gene: NA; v_gene: TRBV11-2; j_gene: TRBJ2-5; abundance: NA; CDR3aa: CASSLGTRSASETQYF; CDR3nt: TGTGCCAGCAGCTTAGGCACGCGGTCAGCATCTGAGACCCAGTACTTC
len: 13; d_gene: TRBD1; v_gene: TRBV27; j_gene: TRBJ1-2; abundance: NA; CDR3aa: CASSGQGTDGYTF; CDR3nt: TGTGCCAGCAGTGGACAGGGGACGGATGGCTACACCTTC
len: 14; d_gene: NA; v_gene: TRBV5-1; j_gene: TRBJ2-6; abundance: NA; CDR3aa: CASHKSSGANVLTF; CDR3nt: TGCGCCAGCCACAAAAGCTCTGGGGCCAACGTCCTGACTTTC
len: 14; d_gene: NA; v_gene: TRBV5-6; j_gene: TRBJ1-1; abundance: NA; CDR3aa: CASSLGTLNTEAFF; CDR3nt: TGTGCCAGCAGCTTGGGGACGCTGAACACTGAAGCTTTCTTT
len: 15; d_gene: NA; v_gene: TRBV6-6; j_gene: TRBJ2-3; abundance: NA; CDR3aa: CASSYQASVTDTQYF; CDR3nt: TGTGCCAGCAGTTACCAGGCTAGCGTAACAGATACGCAGTATTTT
len: 16; d_gene: NA; v_gene: TRBV7-8; j_gene: TRBJ2-1; abundance: NA; CDR3aa: CASIRAGGGLYNEQFF; CDR3nt: TGTGCCAGCATCCGAGCGGGTGGGGGGCTTTACAATGAGCAGTTCTTC
len: 13; d_gene: NA; v_gene: TRBV5-1; j_gene: TRBJ1-1; abundance: NA; CDR3aa: CASSLGMNTEAFF; CDR3nt: TGCGCCAGCAGCTTGGGGATGAACACTGAAGCTTTCTTT
len: 14; d_gene: NA; v_gene: TRBV7-9; j_gene: TRBJ1-5; abundance: once; CDR3aa: CASSPWYSNQPQHF; CDR3nt: TGTGCCAGCAGCCCTTGGTACAGCAATCAGCCCCAGCATTTT
len: 17; d_gene: NA; v_gene: TRBV4-3; j_gene: TRBJ1-3; abundance: NA; CDR3aa: CASSLWTDTFSGNTIYF; CDR3nt: TGCGCCAGCAGCCTTTGGACAGACACTTTCTCTGGAAACACCATATATTTT